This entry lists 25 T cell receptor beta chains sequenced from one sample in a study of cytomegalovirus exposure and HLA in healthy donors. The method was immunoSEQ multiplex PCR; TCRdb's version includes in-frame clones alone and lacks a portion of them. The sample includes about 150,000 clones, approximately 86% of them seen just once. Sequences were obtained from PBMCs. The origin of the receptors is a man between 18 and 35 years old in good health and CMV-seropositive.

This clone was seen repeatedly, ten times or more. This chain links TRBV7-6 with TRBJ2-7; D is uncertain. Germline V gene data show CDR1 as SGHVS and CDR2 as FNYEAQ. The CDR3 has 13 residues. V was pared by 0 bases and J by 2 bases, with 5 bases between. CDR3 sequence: CASSLAQTYEQYF. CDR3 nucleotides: TGTGCCAGCAGCTTAGCGCAGACCTACGAGCAGTACTTC.

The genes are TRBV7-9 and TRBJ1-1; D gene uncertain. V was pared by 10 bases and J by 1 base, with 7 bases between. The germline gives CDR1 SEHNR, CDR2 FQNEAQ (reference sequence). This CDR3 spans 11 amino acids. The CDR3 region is CATSGNTEAFF. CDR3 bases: TGTGCCACCTCAGGGAACACTGAAGCTTTCTTT.

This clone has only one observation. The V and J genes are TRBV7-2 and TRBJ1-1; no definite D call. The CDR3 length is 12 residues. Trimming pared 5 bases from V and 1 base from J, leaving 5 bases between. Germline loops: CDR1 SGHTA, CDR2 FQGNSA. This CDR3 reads CASSLWNTEAFF. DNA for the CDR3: TGTGCCAGCAGCCTTTGGAACACTGAAGCTTTCTTT.

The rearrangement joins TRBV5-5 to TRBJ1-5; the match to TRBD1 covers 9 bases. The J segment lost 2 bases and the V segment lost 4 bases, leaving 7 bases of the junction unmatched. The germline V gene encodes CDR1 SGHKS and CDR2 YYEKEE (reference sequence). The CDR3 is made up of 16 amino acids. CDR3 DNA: TGTGCCAGCAGCCCGACAGGGGGTGGGGGCAATCAGCCCCAGCATTTT. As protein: CASSPTGGGGNQPQHF.

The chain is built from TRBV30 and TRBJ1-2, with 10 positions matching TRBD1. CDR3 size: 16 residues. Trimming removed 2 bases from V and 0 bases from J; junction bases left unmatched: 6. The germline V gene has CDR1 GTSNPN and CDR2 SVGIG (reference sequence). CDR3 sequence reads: CAWSKDRGPSNYGYTF. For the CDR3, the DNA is TGTGCCTGGAGTAAAGACAGGGGGCCTTCTAACTATGGCTACACCTTC. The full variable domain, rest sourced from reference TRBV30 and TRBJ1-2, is SQTIHQWPATLVQPVGSPLSLECTVEGTSNPNLYWYRQAAGRGLQLLFYSVGIGQISSEVPQNLSASRPQDRQFILSSKKLLLSDSGFYLCAWSKDRGPSNYGYTFGSGTRLTVV.

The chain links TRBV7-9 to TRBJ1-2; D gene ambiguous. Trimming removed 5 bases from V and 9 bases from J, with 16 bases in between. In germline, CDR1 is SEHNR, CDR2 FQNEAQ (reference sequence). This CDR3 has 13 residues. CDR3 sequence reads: CASSRTSTKSYTF. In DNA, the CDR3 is TGTGCCAGCAGCCGAACCTCGACTAAGAGCTACACCTTC.

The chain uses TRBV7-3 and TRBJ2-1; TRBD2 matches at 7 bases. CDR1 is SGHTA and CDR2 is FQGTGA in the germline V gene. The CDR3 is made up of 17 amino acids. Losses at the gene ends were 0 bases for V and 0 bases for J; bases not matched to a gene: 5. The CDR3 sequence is CASSLTREPSSYNEQFF. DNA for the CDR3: TGTGCCAGCAGCTTAACGCGGGAGCCCAGCTCCTACAATGAGCAGTTCTTC.

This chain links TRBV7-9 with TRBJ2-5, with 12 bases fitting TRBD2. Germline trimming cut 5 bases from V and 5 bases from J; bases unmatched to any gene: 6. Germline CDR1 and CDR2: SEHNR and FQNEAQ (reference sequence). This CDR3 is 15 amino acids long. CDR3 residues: CASSKTSGGWETQYF. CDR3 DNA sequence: TGTGCCAGCAGCAAGACTAGCGGGGGATGGGAGACCCAGTACTTC.

The CDR3 DNA reads as TGTGCCAGCAGTCCCCGGGGTAGCGGGGGGAATACGCAGTATTTT. Translated: CASSPRGSGGNTQYF. The V and J genes are TRBV6-5 and TRBJ2-3; 10 bases align to TRBD2. Germline CDR1 reads MNHEY; CDR2 reads SVGAGI. The junction had 9 bases not matched to a gene; V was cut back by 5 bases and J by 7 bases. This CDR3 has 15 residues.

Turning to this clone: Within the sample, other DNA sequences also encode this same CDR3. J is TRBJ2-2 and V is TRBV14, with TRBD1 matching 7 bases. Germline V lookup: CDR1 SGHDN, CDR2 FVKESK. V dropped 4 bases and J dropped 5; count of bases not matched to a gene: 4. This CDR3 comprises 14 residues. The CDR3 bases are TGTGCCAGCAGCCGACAGGGCGGTACCGGGGAGCTGTTTTTT. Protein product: CASSRQGGTGELFF.

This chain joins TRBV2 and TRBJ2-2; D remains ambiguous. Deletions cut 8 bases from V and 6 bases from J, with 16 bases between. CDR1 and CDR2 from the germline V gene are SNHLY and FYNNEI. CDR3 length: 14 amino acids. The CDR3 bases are TGTGCCAGCGGTGTGGTGTTGAAGCCCGGGGAGCTGTTTTTT. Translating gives CASGVVLKPGELFF. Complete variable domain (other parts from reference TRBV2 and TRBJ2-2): EPEVTQTPSHQVTQMGQEVILRCVPISNHLYFYWYRQILGQKVEFLVSFYNNEISEKSEIFDDQFSVERPDGSNFTLKIRSTKLEDSAMYFCASGVVLKPGELFFGEGSRLTVL.

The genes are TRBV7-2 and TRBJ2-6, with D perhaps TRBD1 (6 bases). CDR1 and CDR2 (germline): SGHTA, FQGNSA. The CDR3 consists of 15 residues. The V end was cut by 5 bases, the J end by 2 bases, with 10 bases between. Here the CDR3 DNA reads TGTGCCAGCAGCCGAACAGGGACTGGGGCCAACGTCCTGACTTTC. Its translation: CASSRTGTGANVLTF.

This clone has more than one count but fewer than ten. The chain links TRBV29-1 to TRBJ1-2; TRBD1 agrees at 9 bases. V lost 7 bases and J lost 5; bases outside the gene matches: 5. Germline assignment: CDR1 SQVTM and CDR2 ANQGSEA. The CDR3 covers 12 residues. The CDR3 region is CSARQGVYGYTF. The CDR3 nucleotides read TGCAGCGCCCGACAGGGGGTATATGGCTACACCTTC.

The CDR3 loop reads CASSPRTGSEKLFF. The CDR3 coding sequence is TGTGCCAGCAGCCCCCGGACGGGATCCGAAAAACTGTTTTTT. This rearrangement joins TRBV13 to TRBJ1-4; D unclear. Germline CDR1 reads PRHDT; CDR2 reads FYEKMQ (reference sequence). Trimming took 5 bases from V and 8 from J, leaving 15 bases between them. CDR3 length equals 14 residues.

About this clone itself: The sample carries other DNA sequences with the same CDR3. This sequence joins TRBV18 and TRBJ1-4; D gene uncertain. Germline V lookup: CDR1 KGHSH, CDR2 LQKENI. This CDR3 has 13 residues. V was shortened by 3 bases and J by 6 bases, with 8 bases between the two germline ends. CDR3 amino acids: CASSPRLDEKLFF. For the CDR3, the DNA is TGTGCCAGCTCACCCAGGTTGGATGAAAAACTGTTTTTT.

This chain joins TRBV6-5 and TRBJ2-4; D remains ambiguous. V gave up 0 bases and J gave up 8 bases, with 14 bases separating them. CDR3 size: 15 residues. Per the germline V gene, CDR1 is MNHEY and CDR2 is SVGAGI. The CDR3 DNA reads TGTGCCAGCAGTTACTCTTTTCTAGAGGCGGACATTCAGTACTTC. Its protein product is CASSYSFLEADIQYF.

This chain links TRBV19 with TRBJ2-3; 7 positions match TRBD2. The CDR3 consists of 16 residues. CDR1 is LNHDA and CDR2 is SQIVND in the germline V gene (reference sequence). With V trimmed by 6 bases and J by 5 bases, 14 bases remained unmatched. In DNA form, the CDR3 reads TGTGCCAGTAGGGATCCTAGCGGAATTTCCGGAGATACGCAGTATTTT. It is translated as CASRDPSGISGDTQYF.

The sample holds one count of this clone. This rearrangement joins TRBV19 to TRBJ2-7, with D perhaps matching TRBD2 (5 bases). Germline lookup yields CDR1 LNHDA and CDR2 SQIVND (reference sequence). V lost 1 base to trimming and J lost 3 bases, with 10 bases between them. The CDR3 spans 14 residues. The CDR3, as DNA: TGTGCCAGTAGTATAGGCCGCAGCGGCTACGAGCAGTACTTC. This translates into CASSIGRSGYEQYF.

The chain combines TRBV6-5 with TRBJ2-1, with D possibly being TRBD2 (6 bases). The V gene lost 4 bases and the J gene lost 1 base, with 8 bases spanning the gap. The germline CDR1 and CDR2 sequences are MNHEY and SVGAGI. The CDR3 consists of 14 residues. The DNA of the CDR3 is TGTGCCAGCAGTTCGGAGGGATCCTACAATGAGCAGTTCTTC. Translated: CASSSEGSYNEQFF.

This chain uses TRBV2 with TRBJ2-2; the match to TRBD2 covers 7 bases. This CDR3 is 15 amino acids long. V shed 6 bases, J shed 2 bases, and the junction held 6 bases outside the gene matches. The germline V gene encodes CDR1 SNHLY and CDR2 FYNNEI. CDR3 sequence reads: CASSGGTVNTGELFF. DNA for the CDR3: TGTGCCAGCAGCGGGGGGACGGTAAACACCGGGGAGCTGTTTTTT.

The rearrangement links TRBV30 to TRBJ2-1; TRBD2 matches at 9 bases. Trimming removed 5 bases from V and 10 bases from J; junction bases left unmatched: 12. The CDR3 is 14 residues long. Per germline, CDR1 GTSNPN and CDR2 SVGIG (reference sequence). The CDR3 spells CAWGGSGRRVEQFF. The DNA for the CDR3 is TGTGCCTGGGGCGGCAGCGGGAGGCGGGTAGAGCAGTTCTTC.

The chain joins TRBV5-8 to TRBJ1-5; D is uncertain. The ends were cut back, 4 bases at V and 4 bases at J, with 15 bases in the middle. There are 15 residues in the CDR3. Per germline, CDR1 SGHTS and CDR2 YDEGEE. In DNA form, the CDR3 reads TGTGCCAGCAGCATCGGGAGGGCTATTAATCAGCCCCAGCATTTT. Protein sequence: CASSIGRAINQPQHF. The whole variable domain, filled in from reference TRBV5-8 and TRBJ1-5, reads EAGVTQSPTHLIKTRGQQATLRCSPISGHTSVYWYQQALGLGLQFLLWYDEGEERNRGNFPPRFSGRQFPNYSSELNVNALELEDSALYLCASSIGRAINQPQHFGDGTRLSIL.

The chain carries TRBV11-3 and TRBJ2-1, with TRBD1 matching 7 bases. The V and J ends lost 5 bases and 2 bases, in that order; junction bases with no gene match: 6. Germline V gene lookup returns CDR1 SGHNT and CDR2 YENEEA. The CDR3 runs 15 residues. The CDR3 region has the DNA TGTGCCAGCAGCGCTCGACAGGGAACCTACAATGAGCAGTTCTTC. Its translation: CASSARQGTYNEQFF.

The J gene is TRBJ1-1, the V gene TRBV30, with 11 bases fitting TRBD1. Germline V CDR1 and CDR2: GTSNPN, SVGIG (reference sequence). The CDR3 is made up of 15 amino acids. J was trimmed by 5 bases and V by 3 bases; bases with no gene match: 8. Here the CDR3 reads CAWSLRTGGPTEAFF. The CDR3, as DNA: TGTGCCTGGAGCCTCAGGACAGGGGGCCCAACTGAAGCTTTCTTT.

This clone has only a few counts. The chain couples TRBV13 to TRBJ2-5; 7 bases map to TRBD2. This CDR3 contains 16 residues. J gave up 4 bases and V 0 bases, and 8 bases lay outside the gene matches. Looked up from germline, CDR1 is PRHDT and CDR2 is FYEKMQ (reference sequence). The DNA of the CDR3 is TGTGCCAGCAGCTTAGGCCTTGGCTGGGGGGGAGAGACCCAGTACTTC. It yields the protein CASSLGLGWGGETQYF.